The sequence of this TCR beta chain was determined in a study of response to subunit inactivated influenza vaccine. General study results and limits: The authors proposed limited new T cell recruitment per seasonal influenza vaccination.

The length of the CDR3 is 16 residues. V shed 4 bases and J 8 bases; nucleotides not matched to a gene: 12. Germline CDR1 and CDR2: ENHRY and SYGVKD. About this clonotype itself: The antigen remains unidentified.

Using its own MiXCR run on the RT-PCR reads, TCRdb lists one record per CDR3 protein. The table has about 650,000 distinct CDR3 sequences, roughly 15% seen once. This receptor was obtained from a middle-aged man who received an inactivated influenza vaccine. The specimen was PBMCs from blood, collected around 14 days before vaccination. J is TRBJ2-1 and V is TRBV10-3, with 9 positions matching TRBD1. The CDR3 here is CAISGSSGQGPDEQFF. The CDR3 DNA reads TGTGCCATCAGTGGTTCCTCGGGACAGGGCCCCGATGAGCAGTTCTTC.